The rows below give T cell receptor beta chains drawn from one sample of a study of T cells in Graves' hyperthyroidism and ophthalmopathy. TCRdb re-analysed the multiplex PCR reads in MiXCR, keeping a single row per CDR3 protein. This sample has fewer than 400,000 distinct CDR3 sequences, with 11% to 15% found just once. The sequencing input was blood. These receptors were taken from a man aged 50 or older with Graves' ophthalmopathy. CDR3s include the opening cysteine and the closing phenylalanine or tryptophan. D genes are given only for firm matches. A clone size is listed for some rows: how often the clone was seen (once, few, many), or a class if it is expanded.

NA TRBJ2-2 many TRBV24-1 CATSEAGHTGELFF TGTGCCACCAGTGAAGCGGGCCACACCGGGGAGCTGTTTTTT
TRBD2 TRBJ2-1 many TRBV2 CASSPPLDTSGRASEQFF TGTGCCAGCAGCCCACCCTTAGACACTAGCGGGAGGGCCAGTGAGCAGTTCTTC
NA TRBJ1-1 many TRBV19 CASSIGTNTEAFF TGTGCCAGTAGTATCGGGACGAACACTGAAGCTTTCTTT
NA TRBJ1-3 many TRBV12-3/TRBV12-4 CASSLSGGGNTIYF TGTGCCAGCAGTTTATCTGGAGGAGGAAACACCATATATTTT
TRBD1 TRBJ2-5 few TRBV28 CASSLTGKDETQYF TGTGCCAGCAGCCTGACAGGGAAGGACGAGACCCAGTACTTC
NA TRBJ1-2 many TRBV20-1 CSAQGHLHGYTF TGCAGTGCTCAGGGACACCTCCATGGCTACACCTTC
NA TRBJ2-5 many TRBV29-1 CSVLGETQYF TGCAGCGTCCTCGGGGAGACCCAGTACTTC
TRBD2 TRBJ2-6 NA TRBV29-1 CSVLAGESSGANVLTF TGCAGCGTTTTAGCGGGAGAAAGCTCTGGGGCCAACGTCCTGACTTTC
NA TRBJ2-3 NA TRBV7-2 CASSPAASRGTDTQYF TGTGCCAGCAGCCCCGCAGCCTCGAGGGGAACAGATACGCAGTATTTT
NA TRBJ2-5 many TRBV2 CASSEAGRGQETQYF TGTGCCAGCAGTGAAGCAGGGAGGGGGCAAGAGACCCAGTACTTC
NA TRBJ2-7 NA TRBV7-2 CASSRLDLKGPYEQYF TGTGCCAGCAGCCGTCTCGACCTGAAGGGCCCCTACGAGCAGTACTTC
NA TRBJ1-3 NA TRBV7-9 CASSPRADGNTIYF TGTGCCAGCAGCCCCCGGGCAGATGGAAACACCATATATTTT
TRBD2 TRBJ2-5 many TRBV4-1 CASSQGGRGQETQYF TGCGCCAGCAGCCAAGGGGGGAGGGGACAAGAGACCCAGTACTTC
NA TRBJ1-1 few TRBV29-1 CSASPLGNTEAFF TGCAGCGCTAGCCCACTGGGGAACACTGAAGCTTTCTTT
TRBD2 TRBJ2-3 NA TRBV12-3/TRBV12-4 CASRGRGVDTQYF TGTGCCAGCAGAGGGCGGGGGGTTGATACGCAGTATTTT
NA TRBJ1-1 NA TRBV5-1 CASSSQDMGDTEAFF TGCGCCAGCAGCTCGCAGGACATGGGAGACACTGAAGCTTTCTTT
NA TRBJ2-7 many TRBV28 CASTEFGTHEQYF TGTGCCAGCACGGAGTTCGGGACCCACGAGCAGTACTTC
NA TRBJ2-7 NA TRBV6-1 CASSPTGLFGEQYF TGTGCCAGCAGTCCCACGGGACTTTTCGGCGAGCAGTACTTC
NA TRBJ1-1 many TRBV28 CASNQPGTTEAFF TGTGCCAGCAACCAACCAGGGACCACTGAAGCTTTCTTT
NA TRBJ1-1 many TRBV27 CASSLRGAMTEAFF TGTGCCAGCAGTTTACGGGGGGCGATGACTGAAGCTTTCTTT
TRBD2 TRBJ2-3 many TRBV20-1 CSAGTSGLDTQYF TGCAGTGCCGGGACTAGCGGGCTCGATACGCAGTATTTT
NA TRBJ2-2 NA TRBV10-3 CAISGGGELFF TGTGCCATCAGCGGAGGCGGGGAGCTGTTTTTT
TRBD1 TRBJ2-3 many TRBV30 CAWLGQEWTDTQYF TGTGCCTGGCTGGGACAGGAATGGACAGATACGCAGTATTTT
NA TRBJ1-2 few TRBV29-1 CSVDDGNYGYTF TGCAGCGTTGATGACGGAAACTATGGCTACACCTTC
NA TRBJ2-5 many TRBV7-9 CASSLGGAQETQYF TGTGCCAGCAGCTTAGGGGGGGCCCAAGAGACCCAGTACTTC
TRBD2 TRBJ2-7 NA TRBV20-1 CSARATSGREWDHEQYF TGCAGTGCTAGAGCGACTAGCGGGAGGGAATGGGATCACGAGCAGTACTTC
NA TRBJ1-1 many TRBV6-2/TRBV6-3 CASSSLQGLDAEAFF TGTGCCAGCAGTTCTTTACAGGGCTTAGACGCTGAAGCTTTCTTT
TRBD1 TRBJ2-7 many TRBV3-1 CASGTAPSYEQYF TGTGCCAGCGGGACAGCACCTTCCTACGAGCAGTACTTC
NA TRBJ1-5 many TRBV2 CASTYLDNQPQHF TGTGCCAGCACCTATCTTGATAATCAGCCCCAGCATTTT
TRBD2 TRBJ2-3 few TRBV28 CASRDYGGDTQYF TGTGCCAGCCGGGACTACGGAGGAGATACGCAGTATTTT
NA TRBJ2-3 many TRBV28 CASIGPEDSSWDTQYF TGTGCCAGCATCGGACCGGAGGATTCGAGTTGGGATACGCAGTATTTT
NA TRBJ2-5 NA TRBV18 CASSPLSAVQETQYF TGTGCCAGCTCACCTTTGTCGGCAGTTCAAGAGACCCAGTACTTC